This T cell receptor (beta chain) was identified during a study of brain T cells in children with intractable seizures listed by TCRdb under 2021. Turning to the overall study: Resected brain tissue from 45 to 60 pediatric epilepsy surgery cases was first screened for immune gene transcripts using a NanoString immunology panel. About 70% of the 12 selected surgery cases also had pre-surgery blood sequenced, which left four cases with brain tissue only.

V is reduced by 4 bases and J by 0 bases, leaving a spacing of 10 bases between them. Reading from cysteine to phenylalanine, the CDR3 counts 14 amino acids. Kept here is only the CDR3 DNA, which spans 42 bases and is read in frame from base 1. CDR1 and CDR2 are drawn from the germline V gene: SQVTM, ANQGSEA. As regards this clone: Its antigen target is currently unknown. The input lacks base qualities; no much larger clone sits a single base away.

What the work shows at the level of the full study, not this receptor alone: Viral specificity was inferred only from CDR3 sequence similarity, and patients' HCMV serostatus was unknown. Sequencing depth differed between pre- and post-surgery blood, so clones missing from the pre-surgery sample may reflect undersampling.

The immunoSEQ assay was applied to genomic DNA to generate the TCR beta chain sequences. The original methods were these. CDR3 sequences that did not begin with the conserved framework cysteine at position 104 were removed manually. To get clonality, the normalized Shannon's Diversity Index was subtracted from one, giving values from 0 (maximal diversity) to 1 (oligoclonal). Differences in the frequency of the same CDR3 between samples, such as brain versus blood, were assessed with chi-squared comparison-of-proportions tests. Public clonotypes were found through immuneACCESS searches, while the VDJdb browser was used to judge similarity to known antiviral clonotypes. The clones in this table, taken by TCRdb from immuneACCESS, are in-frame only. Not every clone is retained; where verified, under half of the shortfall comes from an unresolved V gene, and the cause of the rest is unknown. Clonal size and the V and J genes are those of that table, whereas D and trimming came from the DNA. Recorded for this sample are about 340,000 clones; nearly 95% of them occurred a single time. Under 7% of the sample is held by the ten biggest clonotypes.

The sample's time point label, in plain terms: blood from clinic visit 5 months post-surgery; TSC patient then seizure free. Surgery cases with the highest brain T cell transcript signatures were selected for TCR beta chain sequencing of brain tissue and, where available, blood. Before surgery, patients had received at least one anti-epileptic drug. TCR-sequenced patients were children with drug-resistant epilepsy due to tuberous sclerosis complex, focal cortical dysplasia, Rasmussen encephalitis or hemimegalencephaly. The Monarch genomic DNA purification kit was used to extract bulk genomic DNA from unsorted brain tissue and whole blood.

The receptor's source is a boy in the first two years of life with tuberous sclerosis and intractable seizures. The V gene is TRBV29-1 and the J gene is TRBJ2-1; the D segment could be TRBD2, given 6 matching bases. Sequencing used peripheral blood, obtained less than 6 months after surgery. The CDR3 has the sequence CSVGRDSSYNEQFF. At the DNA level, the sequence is TGCAGCGTTGGTCGGGACTCCTCCTACAATGAGCAGTTCTTC.